The entry that follows covers one T cell receptor beta chain sequence. No antigen is known for it. There are no base qualities to consult, and no much larger clone falls within one base. This record belongs to a study of blood T cells in healthy people across ages (dated by TCRdb to between 2014 and 2016). Study-level background: In model experiments, template switching captured roughly one uniquely barcoded TCR beta cDNA molecule for every two T cells. Using deep sequencing normalized with unique cDNA molecular identifiers, the study measured how TCR beta repertoire diversity changes with age. Four age groups were formed from the donors: young (average about 17 years), middle-aged (around 41), aged (about 68) and long-lived (less than 85). Donors of different ages were randomly distributed across sequencing lanes to avoid experimental bias. Using the same blood draw, the study looked at two additional independent replicas of 1 million unique cDNA reads for two donors, one aged 18 to 30 and the other aged 80 or older.

Donors were around 37 systemically healthy Caucasian individuals from Russia aged roughly 6 to 95 years. Around 10 milliliters of peripheral blood were collected from each donor into EDTA-treated Vacutainer tubes. Ficoll-Paque density-gradient centrifugation was used to isolate PBMCs, with at least 7 million obtained per sample. Total RNA was extracted from PBMCs with Trizol reagent, with at least 5 micrograms obtained per sample. For every donor, flow cytometry on a PBMC aliquot measured the percentage of naive CD45RAhigh/CD27high T cells. What the research found in general, with its limitations: As age increased, observed TCR beta diversity per million T cells dropped in a roughly linear way, and a significant reduction was already evident by age 40. Because the CMV infection status of the donors was unknown, age-related changes in expanded clonotypes may potentially have been confounded. Observed TCR beta diversity correlated strongly with the percentage of naive T cells measured by flow cytometry. Total diversity estimates from one million sequenced T cells were considered lower bounds and underestimates. Compared with the aged group, more naive CD4+ T cells, fewer expanded clones and increased TCR diversity were shown by the long-lived group, suggesting age selection. Since profiling was done on bulk unsorted PBMCs, naive and antigen-experienced compartments could not be conclusively compared.

The CDR3 covers 14 residues, taking in both the cysteine and the phenylalanine. The only DNA kept is the CDR3, 42 bases in frame from the first base. CDR1 and CDR2, per the germline V gene, are MDHEN and SYDVKM. Between the V and J ends, shortened by 7 bases and 4 bases respectively, the junction contains 13 bases. Libraries were made using 5' RACE. The sample was run on an Illumina HiSeq 2500. A second roughly 6 to 12 cycle PCR used a sample-barcoded 5' primer and a J-beta primer mix. A unique molecular identifier was introduced onto each TCR beta cDNA molecule by a template-switch 5' adaptor carrying 12 random nucleotides. At least 2.5 million CDR3-containing paired-end reads were obtained from each sample. All of the RNA was converted into first-strand cDNA using the Mint cDNA synthesis kit, with a TRBC-specific oligonucleotide serving as the primer. Following uracil-DNA glycosylase treatment, a first 18-cycle PCR with universal primers M1SS and BC2_uni_R was performed on all cDNA. Under the source paper's analysis protocol: For normalization, 1 million high-quality reads were randomly selected from each sample, with every read carrying a distinct molecular identifier. Instead of being binned into consensus sequences, reads with shared molecular identifiers were discarded. MiTCR, set to a Q25 quality threshold and the strictest error-elimination algorithm, was used for CDR3 identification, clonotype clustering and error correction. Lower-bound total TCR beta diversity was estimated with a nonparametric unseen species model using Euler transformation. TCRdb trimmed the raw reads at Q25, called clones with MiXCR and kept productive beta chains. Identical CDR3 proteins give one entry, which carries the most common genes and DNA. The V and J calls and clone size are TCRdb's, not the authors'. The sample contains 1.5 million to 2 million distinct CDR3 sequences, about 35% of them found a single time. The ten largest clones take up about 11% of the sample.

The clonotype was recovered from a woman aged 25 to 39 in good health. Sequencing input: blood. The chain is encoded by TRBV28 joined to TRBJ2-2; the D gene cannot be resolved reliably. CDR3 sequence: CASNKGWGTGELFF. The DNA sequence is given as TGTGCCAGCAACAAGGGTTGGGGCACCGGGGAGCTGTTTTTT.